What follows are 8 T cell receptor beta chains derived from one specimen sequenced in a study of CD8 T cells in ankylosing spondylitis. No cognate antigen is known for these TCRs. TCRdb called the 5' RACE reads again in MiXCR, with one record for every CDR3 protein. The sample lists more than 600,000 distinct CDR3 sequences; 19% were seen once. Study outcomes and limitations: About 8 highly homologous variants made up a TCR beta motif that seemed to typify ankylosing spondylitis blood.

The sequenced sample consisted of blood, either unsorted or a sorted T cell fraction (not recorded which). These receptors were collected from a male donor with ankylosing spondylitis.

This chain connects TRBV20-1 to TRBJ2-5, with 14 bases identical to TRBD2. Germline CDR1 reads DFQATT; CDR2 reads SNEGSKA (reference sequence). CDR3 length: 16 amino acids. After removal of 3 bases from V and 5 bases from J, the junction contained 8 bases not matched to a gene. CDR3 amino acids: CSARAPGLAGGETQYF. The CDR3 DNA is TGCAGTGCTAGGGCCCCCGGACTAGCGGGGGGCGAGACCCAGTACTTC.

J is TRBJ2-7 and V is TRBV28; the match to TRBD2 covers 11 bases. The ends lost 7 bases at V and 2 bases at J; junction bases unmatched: 4. Germline CDR1 is MDHEN and CDR2 is SYDVKM. This CDR3 spans 14 amino acids. CDR3 nucleotides: TGTGCCAGCAACCTAGCGGGGGGAACCTACGAGCAGTACTTC. Translating it yields CASNLAGGTYEQYF.

The chain combines TRBV5-1 with TRBJ2-2; 8 bases agree with TRBD1. The V and J ends lost 4 bases and 2 bases, in that order; junction bases with no gene match: 4. This CDR3 is built from 15 residues. Germline CDR1 is SGHRS and CDR2 is YFSETQ. The CDR3 DNA follows: TGCGCCAGCAGCACGGACAGGGTAAACACCGGGGAGCTGTTTTTT. It encodes CASSTDRVNTGELFF.

This clonotype was picked up a small number of times. The CDR3 protein is CASSLQDLTYEQYF. For the CDR3, the DNA is TGTGCCAGCAGCTTACAGGACCTAACCTACGAGCAGTACTTC. V and J are TRBV7-9 and TRBJ2-7; no reliable D call. V was cut by 2 bases and J by 2 bases, with 10 bases left in between. Germline values: CDR1 SEHNR, CDR2 FQNEAQ (reference sequence). The CDR3 sequence is 14 residues long.

The CDR3 DNA follows: TGTGCCAGCAGTTACTCGATCCCGGGAGATAATCAGCCCCAGCATTTT. Translation: CASSYSIPGDNQPQHF. The chain carries TRBV6-5 and TRBJ1-5; D not resolved. Germline V gives CDR1 MNHEY, CDR2 SVGAGI. This CDR3 spans 16 amino acids. Between the trimmed V and J ends, which lost 0 bases and 4 bases, there was a span of 13 bases.

This chain uses TRBV3-1 with TRBJ2-7; no definite D call. Trimming removed 1 base from V and 5 bases from J, with 6 bases in between. The CDR3 length is 12 residues. Germline V lookup: CDR1 LGHDT, CDR2 YNNKEL (reference sequence). Here the CDR3 DNA reads TGTGCCAGCAGCCAAGTCGCCCACGAGCAGTACTTC. Protein sequence: CASSQVAHEQYF.

The genes are TRBV7-9 and TRBJ2-1, with a possible D match to TRBD2 (6 bases). V was trimmed by 5 bases and J by 6 bases, leaving 14 bases between them. The CDR3 sequence is 14 residues long. Germline V CDR1 and CDR2: SEHNR, FQNEAQ (reference sequence). The CDR3 spells CASSPGWGVNEQFF. CDR3 nucleotide sequence: TGTGCCAGCAGCCCGGGCTGGGGGGTCAATGAGCAGTTCTTC. The whole variable domain, remainder taken from reference TRBV7-9 and TRBJ2-1, is DTGVSQNPRHKITKRGQNVTFRCDPISEHNRLYWYRQTLGQGPEFLTYFQNEAQLEKSRLLSDRFSAERPKGSFSTLEIQRTEQGDSAMYLCASSPGWGVNEQFFGPGTRLTVL.

The chain carries TRBV7-6 and TRBJ1-3; unclear D gene. The germline V gene has CDR1 SGHVS and CDR2 FNYEAQ. The ends were cut back, 5 bases at V and 4 bases at J, with 12 bases in the middle. The CDR3 is made up of 14 amino acids. CDR3 sequence (DNA): TGTGCCAGCAGCGGCCTAACAGAAGGAAACACCATATATTTT. Amino acid sequence: CASSGLTEGNTIYF.